Included here is one TCR beta chain sequence, with context. The sample is drawn from a study of blood T cell repertoires in COVID-19. In terms of age and location, participants ranged from about 18 to 89 years and lived in about 25 US areas. The assay was immunoSEQ multiplex PCR, and TCRdb's table has in-frame clones only and misses some. The sample holds about 400,000 clones, just under 90% seen once. The sample comprised PBMCs or T cells enriched from blood (not recorded which). This clonotype originated in a woman in her twenties or thirties who had recovered from COVID-19.

The CDR3 nucleotides are TGTGCCACCAGCAGAGCTCTAGCGGGGGTTAGCAATGAGCAGTTCTTC. As protein: CATSRALAGVSNEQFF. V and J are TRBV15 and TRBJ2-1, with 10 bases aligning to TRBD2. J lost 6 bases, V lost 1 base, and 6 bases had no gene match. CDR3 length: 16 residues. Germline values: CDR1 LNHNV, CDR2 YYDKDF (reference sequence).